Each of the 27 T cell receptor beta chains below was sequenced from the same sample in a study of cytomegalovirus exposure and HLA in healthy donors. The method was immunoSEQ multiplex PCR; TCRdb's version includes in-frame clones alone and lacks a portion of them. The sample includes more than 95,000 clones, roughly 90% seen only once; the top ten take approximately 2%. Sequencing was performed on PBMCs. The origin of the receptors is a woman younger than 30 in good health and CMV-seronegative.

This rearrangement joins TRBV2 to TRBJ1-4, with TRBD1 matching over 12 bases. The V gene's germline CDR1 is SNHLY and CDR2 FYNNEI. The ends lost 2 bases at V and 8 bases at J; junction bases unmatched: 6. CDR3 length: 16 amino acids. The CDR3 region is CASSERGQGAREKLFF. The CDR3 DNA reads TGTGCCAGCAGTGAAAGGGGACAGGGGGCAAGGGAAAAACTGTTTTTT.

The gene calls are TRBV6-1 and TRBJ2-7; TRBD2 agrees at 10 bases. The CDR3 is made up of 17 amino acids. J lost 3 bases, V lost 0 bases, and 8 bases had no gene match. The V gene's germline CDR1 is MNHNS and CDR2 SASEGT. This CDR3 reads CASSEAEVASGGYEQYF. In DNA, the CDR3 is TGTGCCAGCAGTGAAGCGGAGGTCGCTAGCGGGGGCTACGAGCAGTACTTC.

This clone was counted a single time. The V and J genes are TRBV5-1 and TRBJ2-1, with 10 bases fitting TRBD2. The V and J ends lost 7 bases and 4 bases, in that order; junction bases with no gene match: 8. The V gene's germline CDR1 is SGHRS and CDR2 YFSETQ. The CDR3 covers 15 residues. This chain's CDR3 is CASRSGGANYNEQFF. In DNA form, the CDR3 reads TGCGCCAGCCGCAGCGGGGGGGCGAATTACAATGAGCAGTTCTTC.

The chain has TRBV18 and TRBJ1-5, with 8 bases aligning to TRBD1. The J segment lost 4 bases and the V segment lost 2 bases, leaving 10 bases of the junction unmatched. This CDR3 has 17 amino acids. CDR1 is KGHSH and CDR2 is LQKENI in the germline V gene. The CDR3 protein is CASSPVITGGGNQPQHF. The CDR3, as DNA: TGTGCCAGCTCACCAGTAATAACAGGGGGAGGGAATCAGCCCCAGCATTTT.

This clone was seen only a few times. The J gene is TRBJ2-3, the V gene TRBV19, with 7 bases lining up with TRBD2. CDR3 length: 15 amino acids. Germline V gene sequence: CDR1 LNHDA, CDR2 SQIVND (reference sequence). The trim removed 6 bases at V and 0 bases at J, leaving 6 bases unmatched. This chain's CDR3 is CASSIQAGSTDTQYF. In DNA, the CDR3 is TGTGCCAGTAGCATCCAAGCGGGGAGCACAGATACGCAGTATTTT.

The count of this clone is one. The chain links TRBV28 to TRBJ2-3, with D perhaps matching TRBD2 (6 bases). The CDR3 length is 18 residues. CDR1 is MDHEN, CDR2 SYDVKM, per germline. V lost 3 bases and J lost 1, with 20 bases in between. Here the CDR3 reads CASSFKGLTASGTDTQYF. Written as DNA, the CDR3 is TGTGCCAGCAGTTTCAAGGGGCTTACGGCTAGCGGCACAGATACGCAGTATTTT.

V gene TRBV5-4 combines with J gene TRBJ2-5, with D hard to call. This CDR3 is built from 12 residues. The ends were cut back, 1 base at V and 1 base at J, with 2 bases in the middle. CDR1 and CDR2 from the germline V gene are SGHNT and YYREEE (reference sequence). The CDR3 loop is CASSLLQETQYF. The CDR3 nucleotides read TGTGCCAGCAGCTTGCTCCAAGAGACCCAGTACTTC.

This clone was picked up one time. CDR3 nucleotides: TGTGCCAGCAGCTTAACGACAGGGGGCTCAGGCTACACCTTC. This encodes CASSLTTGGSGYTF. This chain links TRBV13 with TRBJ1-2; TRBD1 matches 10 bases. J lost 8 bases, V lost 2 bases, and 5 bases had no gene match. Germline CDR1 is PRHDT and CDR2 is FYEKMQ (reference sequence). The CDR3 sequence is 14 residues long.

The chain joins TRBV7-2 to TRBJ1-6, with no clear D. The length of the CDR3 is 14 residues. Germline V gene lookup returns CDR1 SGHTA and CDR2 FQGNSA. Deletions cut 5 bases from V and 7 bases from J, with 12 bases between. This CDR3 is CASSTTGRNSPLHF. CDR3 sequence (DNA): TGTGCCAGCAGCACCACCGGGAGGAATTCACCCCTCCACTTT.

The V call is TRBV5-5, the J call TRBJ1-2; a possible D gene is TRBD1 (6 bases). The CDR3 runs to 15 residues. The germline CDR1 and CDR2 sequences are SGHKS and YYEKEE (reference sequence). Trimming removed 0 bases at V and 4 bases at J, with 13 bases between. CDR3 sequence: CASSLVAGETYGYTF. Here the CDR3 DNA reads TGTGCCAGCAGCTTGGTGGCAGGGGAAACCTATGGCTACACCTTC. The full variable domain, completed using reference TRBV5-5 and TRBJ1-2, is DAGVTQSPTHLIKTRGQQVTLRCSPISGHKSVSWYQQVLGQGPQFIFQYYEKEERGRGNFPDRFSARQFPNYSSELNVNALLLGDSALYLCASSLVAGETYGYTFGSGTRLTVV.

V and J are TRBV11-2 and TRBJ1-1; D may be TRBD1 (6 bases). CDR1 is SGHAT and CDR2 is FQNNGV in the germline V gene. The CDR3 is 15 residues long. V lost 4 bases and J 5 bases, leaving 17 bases between the germline ends. CDR3 coding DNA: TGTGCCAGCAGCTCCCAAGCGGGGGCAAGAACTGAAGCTTTCTTT. It translates to CASSSQAGARTEAFF.

The chain combines TRBV2 with TRBJ1-4, with 9 bases aligning to TRBD1. The CDR3 sequence is 16 residues long. The V gene's germline CDR1 is SNHLY and CDR2 FYNNEI. The trim removed 5 bases at V and 2 bases at J, leaving 6 bases unmatched. As DNA, the CDR3 is TGTGCCAGCAGTCCGGACAGGGGACGGACTAATGAAAAACTGTTTTTT. This sequence encodes CASSPDRGRTNEKLFF.

This sequence joins TRBV10-1 and TRBJ1-2; D is uncertain. From germline, CDR1 is WNHNN and CDR2 SYGVQD (reference sequence). This CDR3 has 10 residues. CDR3 in DNA: TGCGTTATTTCCGGAGGCGGCTACACCTTC. It codes for CVISGGGYTF.

The chain carries TRBV30 and TRBJ2-7; weak D call: TRBD1 (5 bases). The CDR3 totals 12 residues. Per germline, CDR1 GTSNPN and CDR2 SVGIG (reference sequence). V shed 7 bases and J shed 3 bases, with 13 bases lying between them. CDR3 sequence (DNA): TGTGCCTCAACGGCGGACAACTACGAGCAGTACTTC. Protein product: CASTADNYEQYF. Complete variable domain (other parts from reference TRBV30 and TRBJ2-7): SQTIHQWPATLVQPVGSPLSLECTVEGTSNPNLYWYRQAAGRGLQLLFYSVGIGQISSEVPQNLSASRPQDRQFILSSKKLLLSDSGFYLCASTADNYEQYFGPGTRLTVT.

This clone was counted a single time. This rearrangement joins TRBV5-8 to TRBJ1-1; 11 nucleotides agree with TRBD1. From germline, CDR1 is SGHTS and CDR2 YDEGEE. The CDR3 length is 16 residues. V was clipped by 5 bases and J by 0 bases; unmatched bases: 6. CDR3 bases: TGTGCCAGCAGGAGGGGGACAGGGGGTGTGAACACTGAAGCTTTCTTT. It specifies CASRRGTGGVNTEAFF.

The chain links TRBV7-6 to TRBJ2-5; weak D call: TRBD1 (5 bases). Per germline, CDR1 SGHVS and CDR2 FNYEAQ. V shed 5 bases and J shed 5 bases, with 21 bases lying between them. This CDR3 contains 16 residues. This CDR3 is CASSLLGAGWVETQYF. CDR3 DNA: TGTGCCAGCAGCCTCTTAGGGGCAGGGTGGGTGGAGACCCAGTACTTC.

This rearrangement joins TRBV5-4 to TRBJ2-5; 13 nucleotides agree with TRBD2. The CDR3 contains 18 residues. Germline lookup yields CDR1 SGHNT and CDR2 YYREEE (reference sequence). Trimming removed 4 bases from V and 3 bases from J; junction bases left unmatched: 12. CDR3 amino acids: CASSLKQTSGGSKETQYF. For the CDR3, the DNA is TGTGCCAGCAGCCTGAAACAGACTAGCGGGGGGTCGAAAGAGACCCAGTACTTC.

The rearrangement links TRBV5-5 to TRBJ1-2, with D maybe TRBD1 (5 bases). The CDR3 is made up of 15 amino acids. Per the germline V gene, CDR1 is SGHKS and CDR2 is YYEKEE (reference sequence). V was clipped by 0 bases and J by 4 bases, with 13 bases between them. The CDR3 region has the DNA TGTGCCAGCAGCTTGGCCCCAGGGTCTATCTATGGCTACACCTTC. It specifies CASSLAPGSIYGYTF.

The chain has TRBV14 and TRBJ1-2, with D possibly being TRBD1 (6 bases). The CDR3 covers 13 residues. CDR1 is SGHDN, CDR2 FVKESK, per germline. With 4 bases removed from V and 4 bases from J, the gap between germline ends came to 10 bases. The CDR3 is CASSPTGTYGYTF. DNA for the CDR3: TGTGCCAGCAGCCCGACAGGTACCTATGGCTACACCTTC.

The rearrangement joins TRBV30 to TRBJ2-2; D remains ambiguous. CDR1 and CDR2 from the germline V gene are GTSNPN and SVGIG (reference sequence). The CDR3 is 13 residues long. The V end lost 4 bases, the J end lost 1 base, and 7 bases lay between the germline ends. The DNA of the CDR3 is TGTGCCTGGAACAGAGAGAACACCGGGGAGCTGTTTTTT. Encoded protein: CAWNRENTGELFF.

The V call is TRBV9, the J call TRBJ1-5; TRBD1 matches 9 bases. CDR3 length equals 14 residues. Germline loops: CDR1 SGDLS, CDR2 YYNGEE. V dropped 3 bases and J dropped 7; count of bases not matched to a gene: 5. The CDR3 loop reads CASSAQGAGQPQHF. The CDR3 region has the DNA TGTGCCAGCAGCGCACAGGGGGCTGGGCAGCCCCAGCATTTT.

This clone has a handful of counts. The rearrangement joins TRBV5-1 to TRBJ1-2; 7 nucleotides align to TRBD1. The CDR3 is 14 amino acids. The germline gives CDR1 SGHRS, CDR2 YFSETQ. J gave up 3 bases and V 4 bases, and 6 bases lay outside the gene matches. The CDR3 coding sequence is TGCGCCAGCAGCACTAGACAGGGTGACTATGGCTACACCTTC. The encoded protein is CASSTRQGDYGYTF.

The chain joins TRBV2 to TRBJ1-5; perhaps TRBD1 as D (6 bases). V lost 7 bases to trimming and J lost 2 bases, with 12 bases between them. The V gene's germline CDR1 is SNHLY and CDR2 FYNNEI. The CDR3 has 14 amino acids. The CDR3 region is CASTKNRGNQPQHF. In nucleotides, the CDR3 is TGTGCCAGCACCAAAAACAGGGGCAATCAGCCCCAGCATTTT.

V usage is TRBV5-4 and J usage is TRBJ2-2; TRBD2 matches 8 bases. The germline CDR1 and CDR2 sequences are SGHNT and YYREEE (reference sequence). Losses at the gene ends were 4 bases for V and 0 bases for J; bases not matched to a gene: 2. The CDR3 totals 15 residues. The CDR3: CASSAGGTNTGELFF. The CDR3 DNA is TGTGCCAGCAGCGCGGGGGGTACGAACACCGGGGAGCTGTTTTTT. Full variable domain (rest looked up from reference TRBV5-4 and TRBJ2-2): ETGVTQSPTHLIKTRGQQVTLRCSSQSGHNTVSWYQQALGQGPQFIFQYYREEENGRGNFPPRFSGLQFPNYSSELNVNALELDDSALYLCASSAGGTNTGELFFGEGSRLTVL.

The table lists this clone with a count of one. J is TRBJ1-2 and V is TRBV19; D perhaps matches TRBD1 (5 bases). CDR3 size: 14 residues. V was cut by 3 bases and J by 7 bases, with 15 bases left in between. Looked up from germline, CDR1 is LNHDA and CDR2 is SQIVND (reference sequence). The chain's CDR3 is CASSIKGLTRGYTF. CDR3 sequence (DNA): TGTGCCAGTAGTATTAAGGGGCTGACACGTGGCTACACCTTC.

V is TRBV14 and J is TRBJ1-1, with 7 positions matching TRBD1. The CDR3 sequence is 14 residues long. Germline lookup yields CDR1 SGHDN and CDR2 FVKESK. V was pared by 4 bases and J by 4 bases, with 6 bases of the junction left unmatched. The CDR3 DNA reads as TGTGCCAGCAGCCGAGCAGGGGGAGGCACTGAAGCTTTCTTT. Its protein is CASSRAGGGTEAFF.

V gene TRBV6-1 combines with J gene TRBJ2-1, with D perhaps TRBD1 (6 bases). V dropped 0 bases and J dropped 7 bases, with 7 bases sitting between them. This CDR3 region has 13 residues. Germline V gene data show CDR1 as MNHNS and CDR2 as SASEGT. The CDR3 is CASSEAGANEQFF. CDR3 nucleotide sequence: TGTGCCAGCAGTGAAGCGGGGGCGAATGAGCAGTTCTTC.